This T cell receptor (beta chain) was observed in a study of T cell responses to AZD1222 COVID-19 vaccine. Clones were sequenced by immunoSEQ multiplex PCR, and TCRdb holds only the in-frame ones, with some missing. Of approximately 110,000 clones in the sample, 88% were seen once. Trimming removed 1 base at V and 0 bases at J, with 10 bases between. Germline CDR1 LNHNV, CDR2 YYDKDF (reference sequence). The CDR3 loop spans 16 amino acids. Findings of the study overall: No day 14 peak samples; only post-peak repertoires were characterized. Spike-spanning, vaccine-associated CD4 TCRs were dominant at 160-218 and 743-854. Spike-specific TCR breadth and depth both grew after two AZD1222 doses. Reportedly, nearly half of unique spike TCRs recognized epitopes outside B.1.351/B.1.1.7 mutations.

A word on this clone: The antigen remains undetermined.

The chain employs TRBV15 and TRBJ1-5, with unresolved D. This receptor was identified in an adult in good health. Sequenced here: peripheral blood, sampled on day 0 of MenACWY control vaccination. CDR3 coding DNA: TGTGCCACCAGCAGAGGTCTGGATTTTAGCAATCAGCCCCAGCATTTT. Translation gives CATSRGLDFSNQPQHF.